A single sample is the source of the 5 T cell receptor beta chains below, sequenced in a study of early T cells in non-severe SARS-CoV-2 infection. A single record per CDR3 protein comes from TCRdb applying MiXCR to the 5' RACE reads. The sample lists roughly 67,000 distinct CDR3 sequences; 11% were seen once. Sequencing was performed on whole blood. These receptors all come from an adult who was a healthcare worker with PCR-confirmed SARS-CoV-2 infection or an uninfected control (not recorded which).

This clonotype was counted between two and nine times. The V call is TRBV28, the J call TRBJ2-7; 11 nucleotides align to TRBD1. The CDR3 totals 15 residues. CDR1 and CDR2 (germline): MDHEN, SYDVKM. V shed 4 bases, J shed 7 bases, and the junction held 9 bases outside the gene matches. Here the CDR3 reads CASSSRPGTGGEQYF. CDR3 DNA: TGTGCCAGCAGTTCTCGCCCCGGGACAGGGGGAGAGCAGTACTTC.

This clonotype was counted a few times. This chain joins TRBV5-6 and TRBJ2-5, with 9 nucleotides matching TRBD1. Germline values: CDR1 SGHDT, CDR2 YYEEEE. The CDR3 has 15 residues. Trimming removed 5 bases from V and 4 bases from J; junction bases left unmatched: 9. The DNA of the CDR3 is TGTGCCAGCAGGAAGGGACAGGGAGGGTCAGAGACCCAGTACTTC. This gives the protein CASRKGQGGSETQYF. Together with reference TRBV5-6 and TRBJ2-5, the CDR3 gives the full variable domain: DAGVTQSPTHLIKTRGQQVTLRCSPKSGHDTVSWYQQALGQGPQFIFQYYEEEERQRGNFPDRFSGHQFPNYSSELNVNALLLGDSALYLCASRKGQGGSETQYFGPGTRLLVL.

This chain uses TRBV12-3 or TRBV12-4 with TRBJ2-1; D unclear. V was shortened by 5 bases and J by 5 bases, with 10 bases between the two germline ends. The CDR3 spans 13 residues. The CDR3 spells CASSPFTNNEQFF. CDR3 DNA sequence: TGTGCCAGCAGTCCGTTCACAAACAATGAGCAGTTCTTC.

This clonotype showed up many times. This rearrangement joins TRBV29-1 to TRBJ2-7, with 8 nucleotides matching TRBD2. The CDR3 is 15 residues long. V shed 3 bases, J shed 0 bases, and the junction held 7 bases outside the gene matches. CDR1 is SQVTM and CDR2 is ANQGSEA in the germline V gene. The CDR3 loop reads CSVEFVSGNSYEQYF. The CDR3 DNA sequence: TGCAGCGTTGAGTTCGTTAGCGGGAACTCCTACGAGCAGTACTTC.

This clonotype was counted a few times. The rearrangement uses TRBV19 and TRBJ1-2, with unresolved D. Per the germline V gene, CDR1 is LNHDA and CDR2 is SQIVND (reference sequence). With 5 bases removed from V and 0 bases from J, the gap between germline ends came to 10 bases. The CDR3 extends over 14 amino acids. The chain's CDR3 is CASSEQRSNYGYTF. The CDR3 DNA is TGTGCCAGTAGTGAGCAGCGATCTAACTATGGCTACACCTTC.